Presented here are 17 T cell receptor beta chains from one specimen sequenced in a study of beta chain features in type 1 diabetes. Investigators reverse transcribed all isolated RNA, so they sequenced expressed TCRB transcripts. Only in-frame clones appear in the TCRdb table, and some are missing; sequencing was by immunoSEQ multiplex PCR. Counted here are about 620,000 clones, less than 20% occurring once; the ten biggest clones make up about 0.093%. Sequencing used naive CD4+ T cells from blood. These receptors were taken from a young man in good health.

V usage is TRBV7-9 and J usage is TRBJ2-3, with D hard to call. Germline CDR1 SEHNR, CDR2 FQNEAQ (reference sequence). The CDR3 has 14 residues. The V and J ends lost 6 bases and 6 bases respectively, with 16 bases between them. CDR3 nucleotides: TGTGCCAGCAGTTTATCTACTCCTGGGGATACGCAGTATTTT. Protein: CASSLSTPGDTQYF.

This sequence joins TRBV5-1 and TRBJ2-4; 10 bases map to TRBD2. V shed 1 base and J 6 bases; nucleotides not matched to a gene: 10. Germline CDR1 is SGHRS and CDR2 is YFSETQ. The CDR3 is 17 amino acids. The CDR3 sequence: CASSLSYASGSSNIQYF. Written as DNA, the CDR3 is TGCGCCAGCAGCTTGAGTTATGCTAGCGGGAGTTCAAACATTCAGTACTTC.

This clone was observed a few times. The chain recombines TRBV30 with TRBJ1-6, with D possibly being TRBD1 (5 bases). This CDR3 spans 14 amino acids. Germline CDR1 reads GTSNPN; CDR2 reads SVGIG (reference sequence). V was cut by 0 bases and J by 10 bases, with 13 bases left in between. The chain's CDR3 is CAWSVGREGSPLHF. The CDR3 nucleotides are TGTGCCTGGAGTGTGGGGAGGGAGGGGTCACCCCTCCACTTT.

In regard to this clone: The junction shows a germline mismatch at one end, possibly a read error. The chain joins TRBV7-3 to TRBJ2-3; D is unclear. In germline, CDR1 is SGHTA, CDR2 FQGTGA. This CDR3 is built from 15 residues. CDR3 coding DNA: TGTGCCAGCAGCCTAACCCGCTATACCACAGATACGCAGTATTTT. It specifies CASSLTRYTTDTQYF.

This clone appeared a few times. The rearrangement links TRBV7-2 to TRBJ2-2; maybe TRBD2 (6 bases). The CDR3 runs 15 residues. Per the germline V gene, CDR1 is SGHTA and CDR2 is FQGNSA. V lost 11 bases, J lost 4 bases, and 20 bases lay in between. Here the CDR3 reads CASGGASPGTGELFF. Written as DNA, the CDR3 is TGTGCCTCAGGCGGGGCTTCCCCGGGCACCGGGGAGCTGTTTTTT.

This sequence joins TRBV7-6 and TRBJ1-5; D unclear. Trimming shortened V by 0 bases and J by 4 bases, and 10 bases separated the two germline ends. This CDR3 is 15 amino acids long. The germline V gene encodes CDR1 SGHVS and CDR2 FNYEAQ. Here the CDR3 DNA reads TGTGCCAGCAGCTTAGCCTCGCGGGGAAATCAGCCCCAGCATTTT. It codes for CASSLASRGNQPQHF.

A few counts support this clone. The gene calls are TRBV7-2 and TRBJ2-7; 8 bases match TRBD2. CDR1 and CDR2 from the germline V gene are SGHTA and FQGNSA. Trimming took 5 bases from V and 2 from J; bases not matched to a gene: 5. The CDR3 is 14 residues long. The CDR3 DNA reads TGTGCCAGCAGCGTTAGCGGGGCTGCCTACGAGCAGTACTTC. Translated, it gives CASSVSGAAYEQYF.

A few counts support this clone. The rearrangement links TRBV6-5 to TRBJ1-4, with a possible D match to TRBD1 (5 bases). The length of the CDR3 is 12 residues. The germline CDR1 and CDR2 sequences are MNHEY and SVGAGI. Deletions cut 8 bases from V and 5 bases from J, with 9 bases between. The DNA of the CDR3 is TGTGCCAGCTCTAACAGGAATGAAAAACTGTTTTTT. It translates to CASSNRNEKLFF.

In its sample, this clone was seen a few times. The V call is TRBV10-3, the J call TRBJ2-6; D may correspond to TRBD1 or TRBD2 (6 bases each). Per germline, CDR1 ENHRY and CDR2 SYGVKD. The CDR3 has 14 amino acids. Trimming took off 10 bases at V and 2 bases at J, with 12 bases between the two ends. CDR3: CATGGTAGANVLTF. For the CDR3, the DNA is TGTGCCACCGGGGGCACAGCTGGGGCCAACGTCCTGACTTTC.

The gene calls are TRBV27 and TRBJ1-6; D is perhaps TRBD1 (5 bases). There are 16 residues in the CDR3. Trimming cost V 0 bases and J 8 bases, with 14 bases left between them. Per the germline V gene, CDR1 is MNHEY and CDR2 is SMNVEV (reference sequence). CDR3 sequence reads: CASSLSAGRIDSPLHF. Here the CDR3 DNA reads TGTGCCAGCAGTTTATCGGCGGGACGGATAGATTCACCCCTCCACTTT.

This clone has only a few counts. The V and J genes are TRBV23-1 and TRBJ2-1; D is perhaps TRBD1 (5 bases). TRBV23-1 is known as an ORF, though its function is uncertain. This CDR3 region has 14 residues. Between the trimmed V and J ends, which lost 7 bases and 2 bases, there was a span of 12 bases. The CDR3 nucleotides are TGCGCCAGCAAGAGAAGGGGAACCTACAATGAGCAGTTCTTC. Amino acid sequence: CASKRRGTYNEQFF.

V and J are TRBV6-1 and TRBJ2-5; 7 positions match TRBD2. V gave up 8 bases and J gave up 0 bases; unmatched junction bases: 6. CDR3 length: 14 amino acids. Germline-derived CDR1 and CDR2 are MNHNS and SASEGT. The CDR3 here is CASRPGTNQETQYF. The DNA for the CDR3 is TGTGCCAGCCGCCCCGGGACTAACCAAGAGACCCAGTACTTC.

The rearrangement uses TRBV4-1 and TRBJ2-2; no firm D call. Germline assignment: CDR1 MGHRA and CDR2 YSYEKL. V was clipped by 1 base and J by 0 bases, with 15 bases between them. The CDR3 is made up of 18 amino acids. The CDR3 DNA is TGCGCCAGCAGCCAAGCGATCCCCCAGGCGACGAACACCGGGGAGCTGTTTTTT. Residues: CASSQAIPQATNTGELFF.

The CDR3 region is CATSRDLVTNAAEQFF. The DNA of the CDR3 is TGTGCCACCAGCAGAGATCTGGTGACAAACGCTGCTGAGCAGTTCTTC. J is TRBJ2-1 and V is TRBV15, with no clear D. This CDR3 comprises 16 residues. The germline V gene has CDR1 LNHNV and CDR2 YYDKDF (reference sequence). Trimming stripped 0 bases from V and 9 bases from J, with 18 bases between.

The V call is TRBV6-5, the J call TRBJ1-2; no reliable D call. V dropped 7 bases and J dropped 7 bases, with 10 bases sitting between them. Germline-derived CDR1 and CDR2 are MNHEY and SVGAGI. The CDR3 is 11 residues long. CDR3 nucleotides: TGTGCCAGCACTCGGGGTAGTGGCTACACCTTC. Amino acid sequence: CASTRGSGYTF.

The chain is built from TRBV7-2 and TRBJ2-2, with D maybe TRBD1 (6 bases). The CDR3 contains 15 residues. The V gene lost 8 bases and the J gene lost 6 bases, with 19 bases spanning the gap. Germline V lookup: CDR1 SGHTA, CDR2 FQGNSA. The CDR3, as DNA: TGTGCCAGCTTGGGTACAGGGTCAGGGGCCGGGGAGCTGTTTTTT. Protein product: CASLGTGSGAGELFF.

This clone was found many times. The rearrangement joins TRBV18 to TRBJ2-1; D is undetermined. The CDR3 extends over 14 amino acids. The germline CDR1 and CDR2 sequences are KGHSH and LQKENI. V lost 2 bases, J lost 6 bases, and 11 bases lay in between. CDR3 amino acids: CASSPGSWGNEQFF. The DNA for the CDR3 is TGTGCCAGCTCACCAGGGTCCTGGGGCAATGAGCAGTTCTTC. Filled out from reference TRBV18 and TRBJ2-1, the complete variable domain reads NAGVMQNPRHLVRRRGQEARLRCSPMKGHSHVYWYRQLPEEGLKFMVYLQKENIIDESGMPKERFSAEFPKEGPSILRIQQVVRGDSAAYFCASSPGSWGNEQFFGPGTRLTVL.